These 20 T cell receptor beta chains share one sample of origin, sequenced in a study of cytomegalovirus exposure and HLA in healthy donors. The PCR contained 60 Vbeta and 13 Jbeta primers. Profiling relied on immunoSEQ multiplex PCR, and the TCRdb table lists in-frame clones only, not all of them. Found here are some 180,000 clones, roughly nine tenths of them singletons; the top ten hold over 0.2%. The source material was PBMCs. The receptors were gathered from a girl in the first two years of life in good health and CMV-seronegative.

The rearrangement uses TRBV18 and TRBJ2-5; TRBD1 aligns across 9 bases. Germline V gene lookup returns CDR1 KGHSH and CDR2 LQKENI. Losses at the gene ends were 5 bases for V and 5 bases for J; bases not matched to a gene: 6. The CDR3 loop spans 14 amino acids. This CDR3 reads CASSLTGGAETQYF. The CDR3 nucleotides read TGTGCCAGCTCATTAACAGGGGGCGCGGAGACCCAGTACTTC.

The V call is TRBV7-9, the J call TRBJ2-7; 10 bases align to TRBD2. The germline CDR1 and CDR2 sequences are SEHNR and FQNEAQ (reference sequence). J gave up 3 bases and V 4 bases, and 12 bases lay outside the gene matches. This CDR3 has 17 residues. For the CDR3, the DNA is TGTGCCAGCAGCTGGGGGACCGTAGCGGGAGGACTCTACGAGCAGTACTTC. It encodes CASSWGTVAGGLYEQYF.

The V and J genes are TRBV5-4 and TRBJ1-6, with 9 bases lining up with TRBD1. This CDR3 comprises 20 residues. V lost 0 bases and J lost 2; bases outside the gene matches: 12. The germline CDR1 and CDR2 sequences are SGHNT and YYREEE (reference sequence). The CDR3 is CASSLAPGQGVSPYNSPLHF. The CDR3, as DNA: TGTGCCAGCAGCTTGGCACCGGGACAGGGTGTCAGCCCCTATAATTCACCCCTCCACTTT.

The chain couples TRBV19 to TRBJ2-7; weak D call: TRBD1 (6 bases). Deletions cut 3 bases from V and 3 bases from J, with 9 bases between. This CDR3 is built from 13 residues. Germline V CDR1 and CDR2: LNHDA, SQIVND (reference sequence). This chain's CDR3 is CASSIWTDYEQYF. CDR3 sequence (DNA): TGTGCCAGTAGTATTTGGACAGACTACGAGCAGTACTTC. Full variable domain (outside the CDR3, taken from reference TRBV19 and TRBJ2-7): DGGITQSPKYLFRKEGQNVTLSCEQNLNHDAMYWYRQDPGQGLRLIYYSQIVNDFQKGDIAEGYSVSREKKESFPLTVTSAQKNPTAFYLCASSIWTDYEQYFGPGTRLTVT.

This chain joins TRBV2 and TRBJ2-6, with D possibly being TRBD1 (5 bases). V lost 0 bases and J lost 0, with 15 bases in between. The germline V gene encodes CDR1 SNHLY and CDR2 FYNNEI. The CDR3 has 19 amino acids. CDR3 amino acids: CASSEAQGPRSSGANVLTF. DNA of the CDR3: TGTGCCAGCAGTGAAGCGCAGGGCCCCCGCAGCTCTGGGGCCAACGTCCTGACTTTC.

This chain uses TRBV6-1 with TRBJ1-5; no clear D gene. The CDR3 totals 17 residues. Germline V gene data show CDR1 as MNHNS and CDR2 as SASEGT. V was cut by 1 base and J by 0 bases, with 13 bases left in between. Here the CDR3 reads CASSEGETTYSNQPQHF. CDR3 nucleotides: TGTGCCAGCAGTGAAGGCGAGACAACTTATAGCAATCAGCCCCAGCATTTT.

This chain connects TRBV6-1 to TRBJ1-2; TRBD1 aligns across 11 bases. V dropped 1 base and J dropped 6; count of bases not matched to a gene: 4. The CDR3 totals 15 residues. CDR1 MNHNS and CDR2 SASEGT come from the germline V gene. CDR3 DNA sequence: TGTGCCAGCAGTGAAGAAAGGGACAGGGGGAATGGCTACACCTTC. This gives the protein CASSEERDRGNGYTF.

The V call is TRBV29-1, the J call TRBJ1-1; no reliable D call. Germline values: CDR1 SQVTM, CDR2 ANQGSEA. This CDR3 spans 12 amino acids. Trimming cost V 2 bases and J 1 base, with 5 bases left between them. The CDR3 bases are TGCAGCGTTGAAAAGCAGAACACTGAAGCTTTCTTT. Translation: CSVEKQNTEAFF.

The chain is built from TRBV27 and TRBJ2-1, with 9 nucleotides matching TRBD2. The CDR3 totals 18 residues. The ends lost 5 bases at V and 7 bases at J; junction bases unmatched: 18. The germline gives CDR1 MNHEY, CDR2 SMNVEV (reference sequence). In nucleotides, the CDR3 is TGTGCCAGCAGTCACACCTTCGGTAGCGGGAGTCTTGTGAATGAGCAGTTCTTC. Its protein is CASSHTFGSGSLVNEQFF.

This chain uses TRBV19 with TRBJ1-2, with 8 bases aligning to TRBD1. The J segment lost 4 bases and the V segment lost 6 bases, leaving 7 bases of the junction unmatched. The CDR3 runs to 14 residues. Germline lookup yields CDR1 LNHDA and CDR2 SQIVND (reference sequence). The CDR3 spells CASRPTGVTYGYTF. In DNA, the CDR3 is TGTGCCAGTAGACCGACAGGGGTTACCTATGGCTACACCTTC. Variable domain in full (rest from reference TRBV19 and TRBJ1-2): DGGITQSPKYLFRKEGQNVTLSCEQNLNHDAMYWYRQDPGQGLRLIYYSQIVNDFQKGDIAEGYSVSREKKESFPLTVTSAQKNPTAFYLCASRPTGVTYGYTFGSGTRLTVV.

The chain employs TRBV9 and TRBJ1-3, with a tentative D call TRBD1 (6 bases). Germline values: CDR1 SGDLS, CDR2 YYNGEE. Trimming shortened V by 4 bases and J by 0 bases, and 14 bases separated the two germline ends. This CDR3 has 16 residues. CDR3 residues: CASSRDLQGSGNTIYF. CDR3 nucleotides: TGTGCCAGCAGCAGAGACCTACAGGGCTCTGGAAACACCATATATTTT.

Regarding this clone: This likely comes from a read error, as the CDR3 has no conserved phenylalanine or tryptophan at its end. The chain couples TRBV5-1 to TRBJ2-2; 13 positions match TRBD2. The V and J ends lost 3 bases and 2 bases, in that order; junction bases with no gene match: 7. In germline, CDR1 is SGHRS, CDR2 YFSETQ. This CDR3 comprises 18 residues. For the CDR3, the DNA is TGCGCCAGCAGCTGGGGACTAGCGGGGCAAGCTAACACCGGGGAGCTGTTTTGT. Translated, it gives CASSWGLAGQANTGELFC.

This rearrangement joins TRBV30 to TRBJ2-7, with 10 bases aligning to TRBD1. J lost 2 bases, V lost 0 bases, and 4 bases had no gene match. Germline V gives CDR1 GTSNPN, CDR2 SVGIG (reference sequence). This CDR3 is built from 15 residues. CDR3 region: CAWSVQDRGTYEQYF. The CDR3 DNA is TGTGCCTGGAGTGTACAGGACAGGGGGACCTACGAGCAGTACTTC. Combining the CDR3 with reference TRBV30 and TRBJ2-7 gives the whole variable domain SQTIHQWPATLVQPVGSPLSLECTVEGTSNPNLYWYRQAAGRGLQLLFYSVGIGQISSEVPQNLSASRPQDRQFILSSKKLLLSDSGFYLCAWSVQDRGTYEQYFGPGTRLTVT.

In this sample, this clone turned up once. As DNA, the CDR3 is TGTGCCAGCAGCAAGGACAGGGAGACCTACGAGCAGTACTTC. Translation: CASSKDRETYEQYF. The chain carries TRBV6-4 and TRBJ2-7, with TRBD1 matching over 8 bases. In germline, CDR1 is MRHNA, CDR2 SNTAGT. CDR3 size: 14 residues. The V segment lost 6 bases and the J segment 2 bases; nucleotides outside the gene matches: 6.

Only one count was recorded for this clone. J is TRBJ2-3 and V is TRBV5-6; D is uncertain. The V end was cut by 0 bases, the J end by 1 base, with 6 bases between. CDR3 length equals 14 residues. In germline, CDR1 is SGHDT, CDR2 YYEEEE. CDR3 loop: CASSLGAGTDTQYF. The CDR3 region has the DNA TGTGCCAGCAGCTTGGGGGCCGGCACAGATACGCAGTATTTT.

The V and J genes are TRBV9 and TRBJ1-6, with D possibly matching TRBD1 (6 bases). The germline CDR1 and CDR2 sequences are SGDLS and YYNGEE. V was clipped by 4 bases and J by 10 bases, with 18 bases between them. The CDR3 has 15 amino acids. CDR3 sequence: CASSSIQGAGSPLHF. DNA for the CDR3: TGTGCCAGCAGCTCGATACAGGGAGCGGGGTCACCCCTCCACTTT.

The CDR3 loop is CASSIGSSAQLYEQYF. CDR3 sequence (DNA): TGTGCCAGTAGTATAGGAAGTAGCGCACAACTCTACGAGCAGTACTTC. The chain combines TRBV19 with TRBJ2-7, with a possible D match to TRBD2 (5 bases). CDR3 length equals 16 residues. Germline values: CDR1 LNHDA, CDR2 SQIVND (reference sequence). Trimming left V 1 base short and J 3 bases short, with 16 bases between. Looking up the rest from reference TRBV19 and TRBJ2-7 gives the full variable domain: DGGITQSPKYLFRKEGQNVTLSCEQNLNHDAMYWYRQDPGQGLRLIYYSQIVNDFQKGDIAEGYSVSREKKESFPLTVTSAQKNPTAFYLCASSIGSSAQLYEQYFGPGTRLTVT.

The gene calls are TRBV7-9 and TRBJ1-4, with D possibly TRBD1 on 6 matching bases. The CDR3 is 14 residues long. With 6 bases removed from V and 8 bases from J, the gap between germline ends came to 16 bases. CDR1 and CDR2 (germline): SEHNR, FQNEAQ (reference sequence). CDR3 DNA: TGTGCCAGCAGAATCGGACAGAGGGAAGAAAAACTGTTTTTT. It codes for CASRIGQREEKLFF. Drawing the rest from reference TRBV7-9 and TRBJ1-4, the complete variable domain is DTGVSQNPRHKITKRGQNVTFRCDPISEHNRLYWYRQTLGQGPEFLTYFQNEAQLEKSRLLSDRFSAERPKGSFSTLEIQRTEQGDSAMYLCASRIGQREEKLFFGSGTQLSVL.

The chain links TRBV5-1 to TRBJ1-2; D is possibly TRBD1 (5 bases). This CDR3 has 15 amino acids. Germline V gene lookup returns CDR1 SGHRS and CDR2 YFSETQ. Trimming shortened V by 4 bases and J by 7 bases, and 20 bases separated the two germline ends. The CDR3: CASSIRVSARFGYTF. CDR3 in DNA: TGCGCCAGCAGCATCAGGGTATCCGCCCGGTTTGGCTACACCTTC.

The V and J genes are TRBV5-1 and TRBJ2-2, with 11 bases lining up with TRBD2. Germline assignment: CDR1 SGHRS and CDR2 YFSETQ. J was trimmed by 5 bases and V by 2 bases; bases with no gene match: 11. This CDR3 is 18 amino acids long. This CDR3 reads CASSFQASGGLRTGELFF. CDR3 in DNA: TGCGCCAGCAGCTTTCAAGCTAGCGGGGGGCTAAGGACCGGGGAGCTGTTTTTT.